This T cell receptor beta chain was found in a study of blood T cell repertoires in COVID-19. About the study: COVID-19 samples collected from the United States, Italy and Spain covered acute and convalescent phases.

This table comes from immunoSEQ multiplex PCR, and its TCRdb copy is limited to in-frame clones, with some not included. This table has 160,000 or so clones, 75% to 90% appearing once. The CDR3 is made up of 15 amino acids. The germline V and J ends were trimmed by 5 bases and 0 bases, with 14 bases remaining between them. Germline lookup yields CDR1 MNHEY and CDR2 SMNVEV (reference sequence). The V gene is TRBV27, the J gene TRBJ2-7; D may be TRBD2 (5 bases). The source material was peripheral blood. The receptor comes from a woman between 65 and 79 years old with acute or convalescent COVID-19. CDR3 residues: CASSIRLEGSYEQYF. CDR3 bases: TGTGCCAGCAGTATTCGTCTCGAGGGCTCCTACGAGCAGTACTTC.